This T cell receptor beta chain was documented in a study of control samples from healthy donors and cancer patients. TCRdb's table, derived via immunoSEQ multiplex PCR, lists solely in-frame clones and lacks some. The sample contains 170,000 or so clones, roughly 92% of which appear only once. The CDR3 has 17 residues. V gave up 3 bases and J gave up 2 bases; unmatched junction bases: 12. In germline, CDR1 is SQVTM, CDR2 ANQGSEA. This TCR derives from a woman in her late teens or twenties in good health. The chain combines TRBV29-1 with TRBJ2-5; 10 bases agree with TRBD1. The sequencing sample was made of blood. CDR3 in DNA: TGCAGCGTTGATGGGGCGAGAGGGACAGGGGTTCAAGAGACCCAGTACTTC. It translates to CSVDGARGTGVQETQYF.